This TCR beta chain emerged from a study of response to subunit inactivated influenza vaccine. Study observations and caveats: T cells newly recruited by each seasonal influenza vaccination are few, the authors suggested.

This clonotype was counted at least ten times. The antigen is unknown. The CDR3 covers 15 residues. Trimming at V came to 5 bases and at J to 2 bases, leaving 5 bases not matched to a gene. Germline CDR1 and CDR2: SGHRS and YFSETQ. TCRdb re-called the RT-PCR reads through MiXCR, storing one row per CDR3 protein. The sample lists about 480,000 distinct CDR3 sequences; about 25% were seen once. J is TRBJ2-1 and V is TRBV5-1; 9 nucleotides agree with TRBD1. Here the sequenced sample was CD4+ T cells sorted from PBMCs, taken more than 4 days after vaccination. This TCR was recovered from a man aged 45 to 65 who received an inactivated influenza vaccine. The CDR3 region has the DNA TGCGCCAGCAGTGCCGGGACAGGGACCTACAATGAGCAGTTCTTC. This encodes CASSAGTGTYNEQFF.